This is a list of T cell receptor beta chains from one sample in a study of persistence of HIV-infected CD4 T cells. No cognate antigen is known for these TCRs. TCRdb's copy holds only in-frame clones and misses some; the assay was immunoSEQ multiplex PCR. This sample has under 55,000 clones, with around 89% found just once. This specimen was CD4+ T cells sorted from PBMCs after roughly 20-hour stimulation, taken from a patient who received antiretroviral therapy. These receptors all stem from an adult woman with HIV who was CMV-seropositive. The CDR3 runs from the conserved cysteine through the conserved F or W. D genes are given only for firm matches. Where a row states a size, it is once, few, many or the class of an expanded clone; other rows omit it.

CDR3 length	V gene	clone size	D gene	J gene	CDR3 DNA	CDR3 protein
13	TRBV15	.	.	TRBJ2-1	TGTGCCACCAGCAGAGGTCGAGCGAATGAGCAGTTCTTC	CATSRGRANEQFF
11	TRBV30	.	.	TRBJ1-4	TGTGCCTGGAGTCAAGCCGGAAAACTGTTTTTT	CAWSQAGKLFF
13	TRBV6-5	medium-sized	.	TRBJ2-7	TGTGCCAGCAGGGGGACGGAGGCCTACGAGCAGTACTTC	CASRGTEAYEQYF
13	TRBV6-5	.	.	TRBJ1-2	TGTGCCAGCAGGGCGGGGGATAGCTATGGCTACACCTTC	CASRAGDSYGYTF
14	TRBV5-4	.	.	TRBJ2-1	TGTGCCAGCAGCTTGGGTCGGGGGGCCTATGAGCAGTTCTTC	CASSLGRGAYEQFF
16	TRBV19	once	TRBD2	TRBJ2-3	TGTGCCAGTAGTAGCACTAGCGGGGGGGCGACAGATACGCAGTATTTT	CASSSTSGGATDTQYF
13	TRBV10-2	once	.	TRBJ2-1	TGCGCCAGCATCGGGTACGCAACCAATGAGCAGTTCTTC	CASIGYATNEQFF
12	TRBV30	.	.	TRBJ1-2	TGTGCCTGGAGTGAATTTCTCTATGGCTACACCTTC	CAWSEFLYGYTF
14	TRBV5-3	.	.	TRBJ1-6	TGTGCCAGAAGCTCGTATGGTCATAATTCACCCCTCCACTTT	CARSSYGHNSPLHF
14	TRBV28	.	TRBD1	TRBJ1-1	TGTGCCAGCAGCTCTGACAGGGTGAACACTGAAGCTTTCTTT	CASSSDRVNTEAFF
14	TRBV19	.	.	TRBJ1-1	TGTGCCAGTAGTATAGCCCCGCAGGGATCTGAAGCTTTCTTT	CASSIAPQGSEAFF
13	TRBV7-3	.	.	TRBJ2-2	TGTGCCAGCAGCTTAACCCTCTCCGGGGAGCTGTTTTTT	CASSLTLSGELFF
16	TRBV5-1	.	.	TRBJ1-1	TGCGCCAGCAGCTCGGAGATAGTTGGGGGTCTCACTGAAGCTTTCTTT	CASSSEIVGGLTEAFF
19	TRBV5-7	once	TRBD1	TRBJ1-5	TGTGCCAGCAGCTTGGCCTTAAAACTTACAGGGGGCAAGGCTCAGCCCCAGCATTTT	CASSLALKLTGGKAQPQHF
15	TRBV6-5	.	.	TRBJ1-5	TGTGCCAGCAGTTTGGCAGCGTATAGCAATCAGCCCCAGCATTTT	CASSLAAYSNQPQHF
16	TRBV20-1	.	.	TRBJ2-1	TGCAGTGCTAGTCCCGTGACGATGAGCTCCTACAATGAGCAGTTCTTC	CSASPVTMSSYNEQFF
13	TRBV7-9	.	.	TRBJ1-2	TGTGCCAGCAGCTCCCTAGGCAGGGGTGGCTACACCTTC	CASSSLGRGGYTF
17	TRBV5-1	.	TRBD1	TRBJ1-4	TGCGCCAGCAGTCCCATCCGCGGGACAGGGGATAATGAAAAACTGTTTTTT	CASSPIRGTGDNEKLFF
14	TRBV12-5	.	TRBD1	TRBJ1-6	TGTGCTAGTCAGGGGGTGGCAATAAATTCACCCCTCCACTTT	CASQGVAINSPLHF
15	TRBV2	.	.	TRBJ1-6	TGTGCCAGCAGCCCTAGTGGGGCTCAGACTTCACCCCTCCACTTT	CASSPSGAQTSPLHF
12	TRBV24-1	.	.	TRBJ1-2	TGTGCCACCAGTGATTTGTATTATGGCTACACCTTC	CATSDLYYGYTF
15	TRBV19	.	TRBD2	TRBJ2-7	TGTGCCAGTAGTATAGCCCGGGGGGGGGCCTACGAGCAGTACTTC	CASSIARGGAYEQYF
15	TRBV9	.	.	TRBJ2-6	TGTGCCAGCAGCGCAGGGACACTCGGGGCCAACGTCCTGACTTTC	CASSAGTLGANVLTF
16	TRBV4-2	once	TRBD1	TRBJ1-6	TGTGCCAGCAGCCAAGTGACAGGGGCAGGTAATTCACCCCTCCACTTT	CASSQVTGAGNSPLHF
14	TRBV5-6	.	.	TRBJ1-2	TGTGCCAGCAGCTTGATCAGACTCAACTATGGCTACACCTTC	CASSLIRLNYGYTF
16	TRBV6-1	.	.	TRBJ1-5	TGTGCCAGCAGTGAACAGGGAAGTGCCTTTTCGGGGTCCCAGCATTTT	CASSEQGSAFSGSQHF
13	TRBV7-8	few	.	TRBJ1-2	TGTGCCAGCAGCTTATTGGCCGAGTCGGGCTACACCTTC	CASSLLAESGYTF